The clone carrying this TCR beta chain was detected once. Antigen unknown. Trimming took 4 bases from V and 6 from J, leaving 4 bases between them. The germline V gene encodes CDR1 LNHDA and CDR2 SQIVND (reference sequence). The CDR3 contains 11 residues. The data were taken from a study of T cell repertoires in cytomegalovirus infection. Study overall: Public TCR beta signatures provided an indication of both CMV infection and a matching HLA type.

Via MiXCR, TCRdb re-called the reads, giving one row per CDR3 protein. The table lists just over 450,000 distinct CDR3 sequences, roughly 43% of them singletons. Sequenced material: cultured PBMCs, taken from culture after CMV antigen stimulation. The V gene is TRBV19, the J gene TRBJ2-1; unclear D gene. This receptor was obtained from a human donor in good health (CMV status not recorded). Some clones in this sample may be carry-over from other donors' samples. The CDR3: CASSTTNEQFF. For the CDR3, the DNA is TGTGCCAGTAGTACTACCAATGAGCAGTTCTTC.